This TCR beta chain was found in a study of shared clonotypes between healthy human individuals (dated by TCRdb to 2018 to 2021). For the wider study: A few men and a couple of women, aged 18 to 49 years, made up the cohort. To increase sequencing depth and limit assay-specific biases, TCR repertoire library preparation and sequencing were carried out by different laboratories using diverse techniques. Leukapheresis yielded between about 0.94 and 8.9 billion PBMCs per donor. For each donor, three plates each were used for CD4 naive and CD4 memory, two plates were used for CD8 naive, and one plate was used for CD8 memory. The study deeply sequenced blood TCR repertoires of about five healthy adults to estimate repertoire size and the extent of clonotype sharing between individuals. Points the paper makes about the study in general: Based on pairwise subsampling, the degree of clonotype sharing among donors was expected to be affected by sequencing depth. When a few donors were compared, the shared fraction of clonotypes was around 4.6% for naive CD4, 3.5% to 4% for naive CD8, more than 2% for memory CD4, and about 0.36% for memory CD8. Rarefaction of sorted-subset datasets indicated incomplete sequencing despite the large sequencing depth. Estimated clonotype richness was generally larger for naive than for memory subsets. Only blood was sampled, and tissue TCR repertoires likely differ from those in blood. Higher generation probabilities were observed for clonotypes shared by all four sorted-subset donors than for non-shared clonotypes. The genetic and exposure-history diversity represented was limited by the small number of donors.

To note about this clone: Its antigen remains undetermined. Base qualities are not provided; no much larger clone lies one nucleotide away.

Using the deep immunoSEQ assay, multiplex PCR amplified TCR CDR3 regions from genomic DNA. Extracted genomic DNA from each cell subset was distributed evenly across all wells of several immunoSEQ 96-well plates, and each plate was treated as a replicate. For sorted subsets, about 0.2 ug genomic DNA, equal to 30,000 or so T cell genomes, was loaded into each replicate PCR. The purified libraries were quantified using a Qubit 3.0 fluorometer, sized with a Bioanalyzer 2100, and then quantified again using the KAPA Library Quantification kit. Each immunoSEQ 96-well plate was sequenced on its own single-read 150-cycle Illumina NextSeq 550 flow cell. As for how the authors treated the data: Because the immunoSEQ output held only junctional sequences and lacked quality scores, the filtering could not match the filtering applied to full-length reads. To assign V/J genes and CDR3, sequences were annotated using PyIR, a Python wrapper for IgBLAST v1.9, with IMGT germline references. Any read was removed if the V/J assignment was weak (E-value above 1e-6), the CDR3 was missing, or the read contained stop codons, out-of-frame junctions, or ambiguous translated residues. V3J clonotypes were defined as sequences sharing an identical inferred V gene, J gene, and CDR3 amino acid sequence. Percentage overlap between repertoires was calculated by dividing the number of shared unique clonotypes by the size of the smaller repertoire. RTK rarefaction, the Chao1 estimator, and Recon v2.1 estimates of unobserved clonotypes were used to assess repertoire richness. Generation probabilities were computed with OLGA for all TCRbeta clonotypes obtained by the gDNA method from a handful of donors. Not all clones reach the TCRdb copy of this immuneACCESS table, which keeps in-frame sequences only. Checked studies attribute under half of the gap to unresolved V genes and leave the rest unexplained. For V, J and clone size, that table is used; D and trimming come from the DNA. This sample gives some 1,400,000 clones in total; about 96% of them show up just once. The ten largest clones capture roughly 1.2% of the sample.

Inclusive of the bounding cysteine and phenylalanine, the CDR3 is 15 residues long. Solely the CDR3 DNA is kept, with 45 bases framed from the first base. From the germline V gene (reference sequence), CDR1 is LNHNV and CDR2 is YYDKDF. Trimming takes 0 bases from V and 3 bases from J, and the germline ends sit 12 bases apart. The donors were healthy, HIV-negative adults with no recently reported acute infections or vaccinations. Every donor was a Caucasian adult living in Nashville, Tennessee, USA. CD4+ T cells were enriched by magnetic negative selection, after which naive cells were positively selected on CD45RA and the negative fraction was taken as the memory subset. Blood was obtained by leukapheresis, after which PBMCs were separated by Ficoll-Histopaque density gradient centrifugation and cryopreserved in liquid nitrogen vapor phase. Analytical flow cytometry was used to check the purity and quantity of each magnetically sorted T cell population. Each sorted fraction had its genomic DNA isolated and then quantified by UV absorbance on a Nanodrop 2000c.

In this chain, TRBV15 is recombined with TRBJ2-7; the D gene is not confidently resolved. This TCR came from a man aged 25 to 40 in good health. Specimen: naive CD4+ T cells sorted from blood. Taken with the paper, the label for cell subset or site translates to: CD45RA+ positively selected. The encoded CDR3 is CATSREQAKNYEQYF. Read as DNA, the sequence is TGTGCCACCAGCAGAGAGCAGGCGAAAAACTACGAGCAGTACTTC.